This TCR beta chain is from a study of T-cell reconstitution after alpha-beta-depleted transplantation in children. Study-wide results and caveats: There were reportedly several hundred expanded graft clones from which alpha-beta T cells came about two months after transplant.

TCRbeta library preparation incorporated unique molecular identifiers. From the PCR reads, TCRdb called clonotypes with MiXCR, one entry per CDR3 protein. The profile covers about 490,000 distinct CDR3 sequences, with approximately 10% appearing a single time and 2% taken by the ten largest. Points on this clonotype: Its antigen is unknown.

Per the germline V gene, CDR1 is MDHEN and CDR2 is SYDVKM. The CDR3 consists of 16 residues. Trimming took off 3 bases at V and 4 bases at J, with 18 bases between the two ends. Sequenced here: PBMCs, sampled before TCRalphabeta/CD19-depleted stem cell transplant. The rearrangement uses TRBV28 and TRBJ1-2, with D tentatively TRBD1 (5 bases). The clonotype was recovered from a child younger than 10 with inherited bone marrow failure, due to receive a stem cell transplant. The DNA of the CDR3 is TGTGCCAGCAGTTTGTCATCAGAGGGACTCATCTATGGCTACACCTTC. It codes for CASSLSSEGLIYGYTF.